The rows below give T cell receptor beta chains drawn from one sample of a study of T cells in Graves' hyperthyroidism and ophthalmopathy. TCRdb independently ran MiXCR on the multiplex PCR reads; one entry per CDR3 protein. The sample contains about 300,000 distinct CDR3 sequences, approximately 26% of which appear only once. Sequences were obtained from blood. The receptors stem from a man aged 35 to 55 with Graves' hyperthyroidism that later progressed to Graves' ophthalmopathy. Both conserved end residues are part of each CDR3. Each record gives: CDR3 protein, CDR3 DNA, D gene, J gene, V gene, clone size. D genes are given only for firm matches. The size of a clone is reported for some rows only, either as once, few or many, or as a class for expanded clones.

CDR3aa: CASSYSIAPGVYSNQPQHF
CDR3nt: TGTGCCAGCAGTTACTCGATTGCCCCCGGGGTCTATAGCAATCAGCCCCAGCATTTT
d_gene: NA
j_gene: TRBJ1-5
v_gene: TRBV6-2/TRBV6-3
abundance: NA

CDR3aa: CASSLSRGQAEAFF
CDR3nt: TGTGCCAGCAGTTTATCCAGGGGGCAGGCTGAAGCTTTCTTT
d_gene: TRBD1
j_gene: TRBJ1-1
v_gene: TRBV27
abundance: many

CDR3aa: CASTPRGTTVIEQYF
CDR3nt: TGTGCCAGCACCCCCAGGGGGACAACAGTAATCGAGCAGTACTTC
d_gene: TRBD1
j_gene: TRBJ2-7
v_gene: TRBV7-2
abundance: many

CDR3aa: CASSLDRRYEQYF
CDR3nt: TGTGCCAGCAGCCTGGACAGGAGGTACGAGCAGTACTTC
d_gene: TRBD1
j_gene: TRBJ2-7
v_gene: TRBV6-1
abundance: NA

CDR3aa: CAGSYSGPSYEQYF
CDR3nt: TGTGCCGGCAGTTACTCAGGACCCTCCTACGAGCAGTACTTC
d_gene: NA
j_gene: TRBJ2-7
v_gene: TRBV6-5
abundance: many

CDR3aa: CASRSTGGMNTEAFF
CDR3nt: TGTGCCAGCAGGAGCACAGGGGGGATGAACACTGAAGCTTTCTTT
d_gene: TRBD1
j_gene: TRBJ1-1
v_gene: TRBV2
abundance: many

CDR3aa: CASSSLRDRSSGTEAFF
CDR3nt: TGTGCCAGCAGCAGCCTCCGGGACAGGAGTAGTGGCACTGAAGCTTTCTTT
d_gene: TRBD1
j_gene: TRBJ1-1
v_gene: TRBV6-1
abundance: NA

CDR3aa: CASTSSSGGTEAFF
CDR3nt: TGCGCCAGCACTAGTAGTTCTGGGGGCACTGAAGCTTTCTTT
d_gene: NA
j_gene: TRBJ1-1
v_gene: TRBV5-1
abundance: many

CDR3aa: CASSLVGSETYEQYF
CDR3nt: TGTGCCAGCAGCTTAGTCGGGAGTGAAACCTACGAGCAGTACTTC
d_gene: NA
j_gene: TRBJ2-7
v_gene: TRBV11-2
abundance: NA

CDR3aa: CAIGSRVETQYF
CDR3nt: TGTGCCATCGGAAGTCGGGTCGAGACCCAGTACTTC
d_gene: NA
j_gene: TRBJ2-5
v_gene: TRBV10-3
abundance: many

CDR3aa: CASSHSGGSEQYF
CDR3nt: TGCGCCAGCAGCCACTCAGGCGGGAGCGAGCAGTACTTC
d_gene: TRBD2
j_gene: TRBJ2-7
v_gene: TRBV4-1
abundance: many

CDR3aa: CAISDGANYEQYF
CDR3nt: TGTGCCATCAGTGACGGCGCGAACTACGAGCAGTACTTC
d_gene: NA
j_gene: TRBJ2-7
v_gene: TRBV10-3
abundance: many

CDR3aa: CASSAGPTGELFF
CDR3nt: TGTGCCAGCAGTGCAGGGCCCACCGGGGAGCTGTTTTTT
d_gene: NA
j_gene: TRBJ2-2
v_gene: TRBV27
abundance: many

CDR3aa: CASSLEGVGATNTEAFF
CDR3nt: TGCGCCAGCAGCTTGGAGGGCGTGGGGGCCACGAACACTGAAGCTTTCTTT
d_gene: NA
j_gene: TRBJ1-1
v_gene: TRBV5-1
abundance: NA

CDR3aa: CAGRTGGEDRGYTF
CDR3nt: TGTGCCGGAAGAACAGGGGGCGAAGATCGTGGCTACACCTTC
d_gene: TRBD1
j_gene: TRBJ1-2
v_gene: TRBV28
abundance: many

CDR3aa: CAWSLLNEQYF
CDR3nt: TGTGCCTGGAGCCTACTCAACGAGCAGTACTTC
d_gene: NA
j_gene: TRBJ2-7
v_gene: TRBV30
abundance: NA

CDR3aa: CAISGGRDNQPQHF
CDR3nt: TGTGCCATCAGTGGAGGCAGGGACAATCAGCCCCAGCATTTT
d_gene: NA
j_gene: TRBJ1-5
v_gene: TRBV10-3
abundance: NA

CDR3aa: CASSQERFTSGTGELFF
CDR3nt: TGTGCCAGCAGCCAAGAGCGGTTTACTAGCGGCACCGGGGAGCTGTTTTTT
d_gene: TRBD2
j_gene: TRBJ2-2
v_gene: TRBV4-2
abundance: many